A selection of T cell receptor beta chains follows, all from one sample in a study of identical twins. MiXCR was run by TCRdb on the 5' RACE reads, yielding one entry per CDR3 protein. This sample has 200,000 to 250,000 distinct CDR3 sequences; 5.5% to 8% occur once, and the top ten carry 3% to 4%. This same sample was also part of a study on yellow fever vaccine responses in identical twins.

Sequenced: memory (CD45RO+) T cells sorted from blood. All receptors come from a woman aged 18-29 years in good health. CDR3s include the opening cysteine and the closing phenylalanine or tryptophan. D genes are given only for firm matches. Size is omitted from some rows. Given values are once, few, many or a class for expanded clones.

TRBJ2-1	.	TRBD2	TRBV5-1	CASGFRAGGPGEQFF	TGCGCCAGCGGCTTTAGGGCGGGAGGGCCCGGGGAGCAGTTCTTC
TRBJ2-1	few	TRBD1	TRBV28	CASSLWGQGFTHNEQFF	TGTGCCAGCAGTCTCTGGGGACAGGGCTTTACGCACAATGAGCAGTTCTTC
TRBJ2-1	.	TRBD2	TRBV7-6	CASSSGVRLAGSNEQFF	TGTGCCAGCAGCTCTGGGGTCAGGCTAGCGGGTAGCAATGAGCAGTTCTTC
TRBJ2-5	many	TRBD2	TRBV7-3	CASSLTSGRGETQYF	TGTGCCAGCAGCTTAACGAGCGGGAGGGGAGAGACCCAGTACTTC
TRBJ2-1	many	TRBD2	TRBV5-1	CASSYDPGTSGRFHNEQFF	TGCGCCAGCAGCTACGACCCTGGGACTAGCGGGAGATTTCACAATGAGCAGTTCTTC
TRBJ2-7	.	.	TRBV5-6	CASRRAGEVYEQYF	TGTGCCAGCAGACGAGCAGGGGAAGTTTACGAGCAGTACTTC
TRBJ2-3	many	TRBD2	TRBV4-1	CASSSRTSSTDTQYF	TGCGCCAGCAGCTCTCGGACTAGCTCCACAGATACGCAGTATTTT
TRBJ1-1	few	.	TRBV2	CASSEMGPEAFF	TGTGCCAGCAGTGAAATGGGGCCTGAAGCTTTCTTT
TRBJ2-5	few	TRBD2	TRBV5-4	CASSGPSGVRNLETQYF	TGTGCCAGCAGCGGTCCTAGCGGGGTCAGGAACCTAGAGACCCAGTACTTC
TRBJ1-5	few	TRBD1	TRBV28	CASSFRGQGSNQPQHF	TGTGCCAGCAGTTTTAGGGGGCAGGGTAGCAATCAGCCCCAGCATTTT
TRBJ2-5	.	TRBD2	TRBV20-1	CSARDNLAGASETQYF	TGCAGTGCTAGAGATAACCTAGCGGGAGCGTCGGAGACCCAGTACTTC
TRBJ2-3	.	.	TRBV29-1	CSVLADRRDTQYF	TGCAGCGTATTAGCGGATAGGAGAGATACGCAGTATTTT
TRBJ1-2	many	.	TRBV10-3	CAISETGRGYGYTF	TGTGCCATCAGTGAGACCGGACGAGGCTATGGCTACACCTTC
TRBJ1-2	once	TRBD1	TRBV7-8	CASSWDRVDGYTF	TGTGCCAGCAGCTGGGACAGGGTCGATGGCTACACCTTC
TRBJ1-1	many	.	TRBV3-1	CASSQKAFRSEAFF	TGTGCCAGCAGCCAAAAGGCTTTCCGTTCTGAAGCTTTCTTT
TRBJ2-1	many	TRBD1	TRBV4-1	CASSQDPAGGEQFF	TGCGCCAGCAGCCAAGATCCCGCAGGGGGTGAGCAGTTCTTC
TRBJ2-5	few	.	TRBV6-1	CASREETQYF	TGTGCCAGCAGGGAGGAGACCCAGTACTTC
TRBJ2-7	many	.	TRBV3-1	CASSQDDSASYEQYF	TGTGCCAGCAGCCAAGATGATAGCGCCTCCTACGAGCAGTACTTC
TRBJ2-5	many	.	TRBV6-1	CASRIDLGTETQYF	TGTGCCAGCAGGATTGACTTGGGGACAGAGACCCAGTACTTC
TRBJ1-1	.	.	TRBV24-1	CATSDPAGGGRAFF	TGTGCCACCAGTGACCCAGCCGGCGGCGGGCGGGCTTTCTTT
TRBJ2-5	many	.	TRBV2	CASSEDRANQETQYF	TGTGCCAGCAGTGAAGACAGGGCCAACCAAGAGACCCAGTACTTC
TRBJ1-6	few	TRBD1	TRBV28	CASSIPQGDDNSPLHF	TGTGCCAGCAGTATTCCACAGGGGGATGATAATTCACCCCTCCACTTT